The rows below give T cell receptor beta chains drawn from one sample of a study of cytomegalovirus exposure and HLA in healthy donors. Clones were read by immunoSEQ multiplex PCR, and TCRdb kept only the in-frame ones, dropping some. The sample yields under 150,000 clones, over 70% seen once. Sequenced input: PBMCs. These receptors were taken from a woman aged 40 to 50 in good health and CMV-seronegative. Each CDR3 is given with its conserved first and last residue. The D gene is left open where the match is weak.

CDR3 length	V gene	D gene	CDR3 protein
15	TRBV28	TRBD1	CASSSPTGRNEKLFF
16	TRBV5-5	TRBD1	CASTVDRERRTGELFF
14	TRBV5-1	-	CASSRTGIVDGYTF
12	TRBV28	-	CASSLNSYGYTF
14	TRBV7-9	-	CASSLLGVTGELFF
15	TRBV18	-	CASSPPDRLQETQYF
15	TRBV5-6	-	CASSLGQLAKNIQYF
17	TRBV5-6	TRBD1	CASSLGTGVGGGETQYF
13	TRBV6-5	-	CASSTTRADEQYF
14	TRBV6-5	-	CASSSRDVVVGYTF
14	TRBV19	-	CASSIGSRGYEQYF
16	TRBV18	-	CASSPGNAREGEKLFF
16	TRBV27	-	CASSAGRGIWGEKLFF
14	TRBV4-2	-	CASSQDGQTYEQYF
17	TRBV7-9	TRBD1	CASSLAYLTGGKETQHF